This TCR beta chain was captured in a study of T cell repertoires in cytomegalovirus infection (dated by TCRdb to between 2018 and 2021). Broadly, across the study: Donor HLA type was relevant to the analysis, because carriage of CMV infection together with the matching HLA type was indicated by public TCR beta signatures.

Data came from an Illumina HiSeq 1500. TCRdb trimmed the raw reads at Q25, called clones with MiXCR and kept productive beta chains. Each CDR3 protein gets just one entry, which takes the most common genes and DNA from the rows behind it. Across this sample there are about 490,000 distinct CDR3 sequences, with approximately 11% seen only once. About a tenth of the sample comes from the top ten. V loses 5 bases of germline sequence and J loses 6 bases, and the interval between the two ends is 16 bases. CDR1 SEHNR and CDR2 FQNEAQ were looked up in the germline V gene (reference sequence). The CDR3 covers 15 residues, taking in both the cysteine and the phenylalanine. The DNA shown is the 45-base CDR3, in frame from base 1. General findings and caveats noted by the study authors: The ex vivo response was dominated by HLA-C-restricted CMV-specific TCR beta clonotypes, which also provided the single most frequent clonotype in two of eight donors. Cumulative frequency of public TCR beta family members discriminated carriers of CMV infection plus the relevant HLA type in this cohort and an independent roughly 320-donor cohort.

On this clonotype: Its antigen target is currently unknown. No much larger clone exists at a distance of one base, and base qualities are not known.

The V gene is TRBV7-9 and the J gene is TRBJ1-4; perhaps TRBD1 is the D gene, with 5 bases matching. Sequenced: PBMCs. The sequence was obtained from a human donor in good health (CMV status not recorded). Some clones in this sample may be carry-over from other donors' samples. The encoded CDR3 is CASSRVFLGDEKLFF. The nucleotide sequence is given as TGTGCCAGCAGCAGAGTATTTTTAGGGGATGAAAAACTGTTTTTT. With the rest looked up from the reference TRBV7-9 and TRBJ1-4 genes rather than sequenced, the full variable domain is DTGVSQNPRHKITKRGQNVTFRCDPISEHNRLYWYRQTLGQGPEFLTYFQNEAQLEKSRLLSDRFSAERPKGSFSTLEIQRTEQGDSAMYLCASSRVFLGDEKLFFGSGTQLSVL.